This TCR beta chain was sequenced in a study of vaccination effects on CD4 cells after COVID-19. Overall study results and limits: In the late period after vaccination, infection- and vaccine-induced clones contracted markedly.

Antigen-specific CD4+ T cells were expanded with viral peptide pools in the ViraFEST assay before sequencing. The culture ran for roughly ten days before CD4+ T cells were isolated. Negative nucleocapsid antibody tests before and after vaccination confirmed no previous SARS-CoV-2 infection. Cells had half their medium changed to IL-2 medium on days 3 and 7. Turning to this clone: What it binds is unknown.

Produced via immunoSEQ multiplex PCR; TCRdb's table is partial and in-frame only. The sample includes 71,000 or so clones, approximately 70% of them seen just once. CDR3 length: 15 amino acids. Germline CDR1 MNHEY, CDR2 SVGAGI. With 5 bases clipped from V and 8 bases from J, the junction kept 14 bases outside the gene matches. The sample was CD4+ T cells from PBMCs cultured with HCoV-OC43 spike peptides, taken before COVID-19 vaccination. Regarding subset: HCoV-OC43 spike overlapping peptide pool stimulation. This rearrangement joins TRBV6-5 to TRBJ1-2; 7 positions agree with TRBD1. The TCR sequence derives from a human donor who received a COVID-19 vaccine. CDR3 bases: TGTGCCAGCAGTCGCTACGAGACAGGGCGCAGGGGCTACACCTTC. Its translation is CASSRYETGRRGYTF.